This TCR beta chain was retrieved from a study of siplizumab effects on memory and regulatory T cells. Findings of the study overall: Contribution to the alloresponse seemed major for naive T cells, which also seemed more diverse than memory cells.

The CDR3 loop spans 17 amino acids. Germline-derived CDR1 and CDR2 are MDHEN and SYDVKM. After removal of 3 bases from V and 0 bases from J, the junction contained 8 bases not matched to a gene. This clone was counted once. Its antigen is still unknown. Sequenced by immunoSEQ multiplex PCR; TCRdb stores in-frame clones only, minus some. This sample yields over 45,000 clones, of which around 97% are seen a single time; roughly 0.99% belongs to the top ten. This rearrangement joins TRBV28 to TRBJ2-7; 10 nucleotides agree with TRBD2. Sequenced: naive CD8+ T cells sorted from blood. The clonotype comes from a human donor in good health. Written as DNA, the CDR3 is TGTGCCAGCAGTTTGGGTAGCGGGAGGCCGAGCTCCTACGAGCAGTACTTC. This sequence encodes CASSLGSGRPSSYEQYF.